This T cell receptor (beta chain) was observed in a study of T cells after yellow fever vaccination. Study results and caveats: It was the secondary response that reached its peak faster, day 5 versus 15, but it was weaker. Clonotypes shared by both compartments, CD4 and CD8, made up a small share. Post-booster repertoires again held most primary-vaccination clones (just under 97% CD4, over 80% CD8).

Points on this clonotype: Its target is not known.

The CDR3 has 13 amino acids. Trimming removed 7 bases at V and 0 bases at J, with 9 bases between. Germline V lookup: CDR1 MNHEY, CDR2 SMNVEV (reference sequence). Using its own MiXCR run on the 5' RACE reads, TCRdb lists one record per CDR3 protein. The repertoire holds over 45,000 distinct CDR3 sequences, with approximately 7% as singletons. V usage is TRBV27 and J usage is TRBJ2-5; a possible D gene is TRBD2 (5 bases). The sequence was obtained from a man aged 18 to 30 who received the YFV17D yellow fever vaccine. Here the sequenced sample was CD8+ T cells sorted from PBMCs, taken on the day of the first yellow fever vaccination. CDR3 nucleotide sequence: TGTGCCAGCATGCCCGGGAACCAAGAGACCCAGTACTTC. Its translation is CASMPGNQETQYF.